The rows below give T cell receptor beta chains drawn from one sample of a study of blood T cell repertoires in COVID-19. The data were produced by immunoSEQ multiplex PCR, yet TCRdb's version contains in-frame clones alone and is incomplete. The sample consists of tens of thousands of clones, 85% of them appearing once. The sample taken for sequencing was peripheral blood. These receptors all stem from a man older than 75 with acute or convalescent COVID-19. Each CDR3 is given with its conserved first and last residue. A D gene is named only where the DNA matches it firmly. Clone size is given for some rows only: seen once, a few or many times, or a class if the clone is expanded.

size	V	J	D	DNA	CDR3
-	TRBV28	TRBJ1-2	-	TGTGCCAGCATCCGGACGCCTCTCGGAGGCTATGGCTACACCTTC	CASIRTPLGGYGYTF
-	TRBV3-1/TRBV3-2	TRBJ2-1	TRBD1	TGTGCCAGCAGCCTTAGACAGGGGGGGAGGGAGCAGTTCTTC	CASSLRQGGREQFF
once	TRBV3-1/TRBV3-2	TRBJ1-5	-	TGTGCCAGCAGCCATTCAGGTAAGGCCGACAATCAGCCCCAGCATTTT	CASSHSGKADNQPQHF
-	TRBV9	TRBJ2-3	-	TGTGCCAGCAGCTCCAGGGGAGCGTGGACAGATACGCAGTATTTT	CASSSRGAWTDTQYF
-	TRBV30	TRBJ1-1	-	TGTGCCTGGAGTCCCCGCAGGGGTGGCACTGAAGCTTTCTTT	CAWSPRRGGTEAFF
once	TRBV7-2	TRBJ1-3	-	TGTGCCAGCAGCCAAAAGGGGTCTGGAAACACCATATATTTT	CASSQKGSGNTIYF
-	TRBV3-1/TRBV3-2	TRBJ2-3	-	TGTGCCAGCAGCCAAGTTGGGACTCTAAGCACAGATACGCAGTATTTT	CASSQVGTLSTDTQYF
-	TRBV5-5	TRBJ2-7	-	TGTGCCAGCAGCTTGGCTCTCTACGAGCAGTACTTC	CASSLALYEQYF
-	TRBV7-2	TRBJ1-5	TRBD1	TGTGCCAGCAGCTTAGCAAGAGACAGGGCTCCTCAGCCCCAGCATTTT	CASSLARDRAPQPQHF
-	TRBV3-1/TRBV3-2	TRBJ2-4	-	TGTGCCAGCAGCCAAGGATTTGGGAGGATAGCCAAAAACATTCAGTACTTC	CASSQGFGRIAKNIQYF
-	TRBV6-5	TRBJ1-1	TRBD1	TGTGCCAGCAGGGACAGGTTCACTGAAGCTTTCTTT	CASRDRFTEAFF
-	TRBV18	TRBJ1-1	TRBD1	TGTGCCAGCTCCTGGGACAGTAAAAAAGCTGAAGCTTTCTTT	CASSWDSKKAEAFF
few	TRBV15	TRBJ1-3	TRBD1	TGTGCCACCAGCCTCCGGGACAGGGCCTTCTCTGGAAACACCATATATTTT	CATSLRDRAFSGNTIYF
-	TRBV4-3	TRBJ2-1	TRBD2	TGCGCCAGCAGCCCGACTAGCGGGATATACAATGAGCAGTTCTTC	CASSPTSGIYNEQFF
-	TRBV3-1/TRBV3-2	TRBJ2-3	TRBD2	TGTGCCAGCAGCCAAGGACCCCGGACTAGCGGCTCTAGGAATACGCAGTATTTT	CASSQGPRTSGSRNTQYF
-	TRBV3-1/TRBV3-2	TRBJ2-7	TRBD2	TGTGCCAGCAGCCGGACTAGCGGAAGGTCCTACGAGCAGTACTTC	CASSRTSGRSYEQYF
once	TRBV7-2	TRBJ1-2	TRBD1	TGTGCCAGCAGCTACAGAGGTTGGACAGGAGGAGAGAAAGGCTACACCTTC	CASSYRGWTGGEKGYTF
-	TRBV27	TRBJ2-2	TRBD2	TGTGCCAGCAGCCCATCTAGCGGACCGACCGGGGAGCTGTTTTTT	CASSPSSGPTGELFF
-	TRBV7-3	TRBJ2-1	-	TGTGCCAGCAGCTTAGCGGCTAGCACCTACAATGAGCAGTTCTTC	CASSLAASTYNEQFF
-	TRBV10-3	TRBJ1-6	-	TGTGCCATCAGTGAGTCACCAGGAGGAAATTCACCCCTCCACTTT	CAISESPGGNSPLHF
-	TRBV27	TRBJ2-1	TRBD2	TGTGCCAGCAGATCAACCCCCGGGACTATGGGGTACAATGAGCAGTTCTTC	CASRSTPGTMGYNEQFF
-	TRBV20-1	TRBJ1-5	TRBD1	TGCAGTGCTGGTGGGATGGGACAGGGGGCTAGTCAGCCCCAGCATTTT	CSAGGMGQGASQPQHF
once	TRBV5-1	TRBJ2-5	TRBD1	TGCGCCAGCAGCTTGAGGGGCAGGGGGCGAGGGCAAGAGACCCAGTACTTC	CASSLRGRGRGQETQYF
-	TRBV23-1	TRBJ2-7	TRBD2	TGCGCCAACAGACCTAGCGGGATATCATGCCCAACCTACGAGCAGTACTTC	CANRPSGISCPTYEQYF
-	TRBV5-6	TRBJ2-7	TRBD1	TGTGCCAGCAGCTCGGACAGGGGTGTGCAGTACTTC	CASSSDRGVQYF
-	TRBV19	TRBJ1-1	TRBD1	TGTGCCAGTAGTATAGGGACAGGGGGCCGGAGGAACACTGAAGCTTTCTTT	CASSIGTGGRRNTEAFF
once	TRBV6-1	TRBJ2-5	TRBD1	TGTGCCAGCAGTGGGGACAGGGGGCAAATCCAAGAGACCCAGTACTTC	CASSGDRGQIQETQYF
-	TRBV5-6	TRBJ1-1	-	TGTGCCAGCAGCACGGACTCAGGGGTCCAGAGGTACTCTGAAGCTTTCTTT	CASSTDSGVQRYSEAFF
-	TRBV21-1	TRBJ2-5	-	TGTGCCAGCAGCAACAATCTGGTGCCGGGACAGGGAAAAGAGACCCAGTACTTC	CASSNNLVPGQGKETQYF
-	TRBV28	TRBJ1-3	-	TGTGCCAGCAGTTTATCGGGTAACGGTGGGAACACCATATATTTT	CASSLSGNGGNTIYF
-	TRBV27	TRBJ1-3	-	TGTGTCAGCAGTTTGTCAGGGGTTACTGGAAACACCATATATTTT	CVSSLSGVTGNTIYF
-	TRBV7-8	TRBJ1-5	-	TGTGCCAGCAGCACCTCAGGTTCCACGAAGCCCCAGCATTTT	CASSTSGSTKPQHF
-	TRBV6-5	TRBJ2-2	-	TGTGCCAGCAGAAAGACAGCCTCGAACACCGGGGAGCTGTTTTTT	CASRKTASNTGELFF
-	TRBV3-1/TRBV3-2	TRBJ1-1	TRBD1	TGTGCCAGCAGCCGAGTACAGGGGATGAACACTGAAGCTTTCTTT	CASSRVQGMNTEAFF
-	TRBV11-2	TRBJ1-2	TRBD1	TGTGCCAGCAGCTTAATTTCAGGGGGCCCCTATGGCTACACCTTC	CASSLISGGPYGYTF
-	TRBV4-3	TRBJ2-1	TRBD2	TGCGCCAGCAGCCAGAGTCCGGGACTACGCTCCTACAATGAGCAGTTCTTC	CASSQSPGLRSYNEQFF
few	TRBV15	TRBJ2-1	TRBD2	TGTGCCACCAGCAGAGATTTGAGACTAGCGGGCCATGAGCAGTTCTTC	CATSRDLRLAGHEQFF
-	TRBV11-3	TRBJ2-5	TRBD1	TGTGCCAGCAGCTTGAGGGGGACAGCTCTCCAAGAGACCCAGTACTTC	CASSLRGTALQETQYF
-	TRBV15	TRBJ1-5	TRBD1	TGTGCCACCAGCCAGACAGGGGGCGCAGGTCAGCCCCAGCATTTT	CATSQTGGAGQPQHF
-	TRBV19	TRBJ1-2	TRBD1	TGTGCCAGTAGTAAAGAAACAGGGGCAACTAACTATGGCTACACCTTC	CASSKETGATNYGYTF
-	TRBV9	TRBJ2-3	TRBD2	TGTGCCAGCAGCCCGACTAGCGGGAGAATTGATACGCAGTATTTT	CASSPTSGRIDTQYF
-	TRBV19	TRBJ2-1	TRBD1	TGTGCCAGTAGTGCCCCGGGACAGGGGAGTCTTGAGCAGTTCTTC	CASSAPGQGSLEQFF
-	TRBV27	TRBJ2-7	TRBD1	TGTGCCAGCAGTTTGGGGACAGGGGACGAGCAGTACTTC	CASSLGTGDEQYF